This TCR beta chain comes out of a study of blood T cell repertoires in COVID-19. Turning to the study itself: From the United States, Italy and Spain came samples of acute and convalescent COVID-19. PBMCs, B-cell-depleted T cells, or T cells provided the cDNA or gDNA that made up the material.

The germline V gene encodes CDR1 MNHNS and CDR2 SASEGT. V was clipped by 1 base and J by 4 bases, with 11 bases between them. The CDR3 sequence is 15 residues long. Under the authors' procedure: The authors estimated nucleated cell counts from reference gene primer amplification. TCRdb's copy holds only in-frame clones and misses some; the assay was immunoSEQ multiplex PCR. The DNA was the basis for D and trimming; V, J and clone size are from that table. The profile shows tens of thousands of clones, roughly 82% of them singletons. The chain has TRBV6-1 and TRBJ1-5; D possibly corresponds to TRBD1 (5 bases). The receptor's source is a woman older than 75 with acute or convalescent COVID-19. Sample: peripheral blood. Written as DNA, the CDR3 is TGTGCCAGCAGTGAAGGGGGGGGTCCAAATCAGCCCCAGCATTTT. This gives the protein CASSEGGGPNQPQHF.